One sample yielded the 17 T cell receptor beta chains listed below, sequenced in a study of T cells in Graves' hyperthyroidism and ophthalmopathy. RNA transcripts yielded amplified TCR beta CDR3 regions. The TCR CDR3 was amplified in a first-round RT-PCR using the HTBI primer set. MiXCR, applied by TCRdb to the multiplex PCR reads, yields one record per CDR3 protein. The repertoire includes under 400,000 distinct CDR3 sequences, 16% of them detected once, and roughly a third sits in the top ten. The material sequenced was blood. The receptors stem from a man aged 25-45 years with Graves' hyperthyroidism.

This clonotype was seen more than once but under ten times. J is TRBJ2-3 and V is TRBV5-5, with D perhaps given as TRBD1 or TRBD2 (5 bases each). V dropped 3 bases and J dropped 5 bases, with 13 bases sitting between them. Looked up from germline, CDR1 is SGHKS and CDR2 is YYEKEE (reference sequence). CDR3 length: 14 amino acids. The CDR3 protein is CASSSAGTLDTQYF. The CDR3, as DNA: TGTGCCAGCAGCTCCGCCGGGACGTTAGATACGCAGTATTTT.

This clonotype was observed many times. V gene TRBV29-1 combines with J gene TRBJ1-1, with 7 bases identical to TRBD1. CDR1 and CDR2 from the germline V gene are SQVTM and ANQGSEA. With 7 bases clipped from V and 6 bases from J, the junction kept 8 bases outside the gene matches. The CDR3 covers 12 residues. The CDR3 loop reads CSARQGNAEAFF. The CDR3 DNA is TGCAGCGCCAGACAGGGTAACGCTGAAGCTTTCTTT.

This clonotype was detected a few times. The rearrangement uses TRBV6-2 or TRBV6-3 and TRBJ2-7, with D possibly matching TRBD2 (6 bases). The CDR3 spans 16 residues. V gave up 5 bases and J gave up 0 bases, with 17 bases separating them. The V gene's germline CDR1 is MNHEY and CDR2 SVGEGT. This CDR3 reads CASSTRDLESSYEQYF. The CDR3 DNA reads TGTGCCAGCAGTACCCGGGACTTAGAAAGCTCCTACGAGCAGTACTTC.

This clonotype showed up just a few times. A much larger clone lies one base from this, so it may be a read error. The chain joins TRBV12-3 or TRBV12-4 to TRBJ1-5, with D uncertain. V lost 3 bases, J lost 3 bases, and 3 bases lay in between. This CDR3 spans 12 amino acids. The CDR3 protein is CASSFFNQPQHF. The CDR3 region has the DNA TGTGCCAGCAGTTTTTTCAATCAGCCCCAGCATTTT.

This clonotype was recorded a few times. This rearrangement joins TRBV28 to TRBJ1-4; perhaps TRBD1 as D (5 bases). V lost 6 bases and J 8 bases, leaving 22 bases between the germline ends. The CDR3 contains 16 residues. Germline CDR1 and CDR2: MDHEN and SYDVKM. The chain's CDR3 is CASRSPPGGGHEKLFF. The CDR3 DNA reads TGTGCCAGCAGGTCCCCCCCCGGGGGAGGGCACGAAAAACTGTTTTTT. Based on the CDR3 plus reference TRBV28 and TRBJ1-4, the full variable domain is DVKVTQSSRYLVKRTGEKVFLECVQDMDHENMFWYRQDPGLGLRLIYFSYDVKMKEKGDIPEGYSVSREKKERFSLILESASTNQTSMYLCASRSPPGGGHEKLFFGSGTQLSVL.

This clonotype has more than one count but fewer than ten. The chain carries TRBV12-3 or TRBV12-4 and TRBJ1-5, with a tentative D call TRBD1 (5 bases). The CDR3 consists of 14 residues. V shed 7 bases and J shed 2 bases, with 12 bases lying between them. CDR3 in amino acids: CASTWGGGNQPQHF. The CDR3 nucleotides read TGTGCCAGCACCTGGGGGGGGGGCAATCAGCCCCAGCATTTT.

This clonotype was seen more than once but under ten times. DNA of the CDR3: TGTGCTAGTGGTTCCTACTCACTTCAGGGACCCCCCTCTGGGGCCAACGTCCTGACTTTC. It encodes CASGSYSLQGPPSGANVLTF. This chain joins TRBV12-5 and TRBJ2-6, with D tentatively TRBD1 or TRBD2 (5 bases each). Trimming stripped 4 bases from V and 0 bases from J, with 22 bases between. CDR3 size: 20 residues. CDR1 LGHNT and CDR2 FRNRAP come from the germline V gene.

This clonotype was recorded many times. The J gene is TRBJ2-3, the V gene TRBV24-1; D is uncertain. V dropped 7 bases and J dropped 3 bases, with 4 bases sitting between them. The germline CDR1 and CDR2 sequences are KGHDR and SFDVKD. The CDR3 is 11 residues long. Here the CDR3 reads CATSYTDTQYF. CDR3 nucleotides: TGTGCCACCAGCTATACAGATACGCAGTATTTT.

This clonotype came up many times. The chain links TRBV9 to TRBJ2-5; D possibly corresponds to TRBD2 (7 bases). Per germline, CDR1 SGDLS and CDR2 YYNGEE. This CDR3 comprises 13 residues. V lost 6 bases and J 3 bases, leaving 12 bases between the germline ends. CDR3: CASNQGGEETQYF. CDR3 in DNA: TGTGCCAGCAACCAAGGGGGGGAAGAGACCCAGTACTTC.

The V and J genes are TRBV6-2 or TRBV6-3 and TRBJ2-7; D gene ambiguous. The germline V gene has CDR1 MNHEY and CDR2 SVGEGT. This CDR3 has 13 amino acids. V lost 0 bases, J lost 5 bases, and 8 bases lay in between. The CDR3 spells CASSYSLGNEQYF. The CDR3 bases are TGTGCCAGCAGTTACTCGTTGGGGAACGAGCAGTACTTC.

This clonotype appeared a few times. CDR3 residues: CASSLWDGREGTGELFF. The CDR3 DNA reads as TGTGCCAGCAGCTTATGGGATGGCAGGGAGGGCACCGGGGAGCTGTTTTTT. The rearrangement uses TRBV11-2 and TRBJ2-2, with 7 bases that match TRBD2. There are 17 residues in the CDR3. The germline gives CDR1 SGHAT, CDR2 FQNNGV. J was trimmed by 4 bases and V by 2 bases; bases with no gene match: 10.

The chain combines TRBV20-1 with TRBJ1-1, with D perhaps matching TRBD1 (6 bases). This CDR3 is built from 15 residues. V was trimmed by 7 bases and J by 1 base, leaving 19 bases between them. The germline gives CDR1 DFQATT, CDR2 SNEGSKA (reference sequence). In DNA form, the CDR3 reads TGCAGTGGAGGCGGTCTTATCAGGGGGAACACTGAAGCTTTCTTT. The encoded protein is CSGGGLIRGNTEAFF.

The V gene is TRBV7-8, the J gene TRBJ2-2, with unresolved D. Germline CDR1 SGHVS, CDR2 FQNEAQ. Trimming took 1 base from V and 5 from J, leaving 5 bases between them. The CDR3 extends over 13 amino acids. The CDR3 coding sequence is TGTGCCAGCAGCTTAGAACAAACCGGGGAGCTGTTTTTT. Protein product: CASSLEQTGELFF. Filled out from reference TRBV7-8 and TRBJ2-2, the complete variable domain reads GAGVSQSPRYKVAKRGQDVALRCDPISGHVSLFWYQQALGQGPEFLTYFQNEAQLDKSGLPSDRFFAERPEGSVSTLKIQRTQQEDSAVYLCASSLEQTGELFFGEGSRLTVL.

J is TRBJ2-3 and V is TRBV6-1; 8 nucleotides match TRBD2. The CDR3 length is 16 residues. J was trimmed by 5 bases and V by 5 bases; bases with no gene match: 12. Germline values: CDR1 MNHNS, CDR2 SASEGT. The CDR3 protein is CASSTHSGVYRDTQYF. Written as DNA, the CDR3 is TGTGCCAGCAGTACACATAGCGGGGTTTATAGAGATACGCAGTATTTT.

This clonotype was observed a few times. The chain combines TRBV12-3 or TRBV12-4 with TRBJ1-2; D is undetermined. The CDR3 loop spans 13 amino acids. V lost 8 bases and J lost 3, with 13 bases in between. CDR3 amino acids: CASSVSADYGYTF. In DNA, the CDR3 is TGTGCCAGCTCAGTCTCCGCTGACTATGGCTACACCTTC.

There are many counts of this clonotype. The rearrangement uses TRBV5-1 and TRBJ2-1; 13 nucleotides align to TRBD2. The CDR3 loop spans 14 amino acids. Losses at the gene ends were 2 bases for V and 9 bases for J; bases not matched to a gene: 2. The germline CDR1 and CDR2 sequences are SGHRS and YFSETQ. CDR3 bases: TGCGCCAGCAGCTTAACTAGCGGGAGGGGTGAGCAGTTCTTC. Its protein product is CASSLTSGRGEQFF.

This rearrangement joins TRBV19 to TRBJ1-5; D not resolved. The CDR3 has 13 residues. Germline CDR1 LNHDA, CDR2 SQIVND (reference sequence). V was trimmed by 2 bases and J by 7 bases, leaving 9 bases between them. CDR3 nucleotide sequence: TGTGCCAGTAGTATAAAGACAACCCAGCCCCAGCATTTT. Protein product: CASSIKTTQPQHF.